Listed below are T cell receptor beta chains from one sample, sequenced in a study of T cell responses to AZD1222 COVID-19 vaccine. Profiled with immunoSEQ multiplex PCR; TCRdb holds only in-frame clones, not every one. The sample lists 150,000 to 250,000 clones, approximately 93% seen once, with approximately 1% in the top ten. The source material was peripheral blood, sampled 28 days after the second AZD1222 dose. The receptors stem from an adult who received the AZD1222 COVID-19 vaccine. Both conserved end residues are part of each CDR3. The D gene is left open where the match is weak. Clone size is shown for a subset of rows, as once, few, many or a class of expanded clone.

j_call v_call clone_size d_call cdr3_nt cdr3_aa
TRBJ2-7 TRBV27 - - TGTGCCAGCAGTTCGCGAGAGACCTACGAGCAGTACTTC CASSSRETYEQYF
TRBJ2-2 TRBV28 - TRBD1 TGTGCCAGCAGTTGGGGACAGGGGCGAGGGGAGCTGTTTTTT CASSWGQGRGELFF
TRBJ1-2 TRBV28 - - TGTGCCAGCAGTGGACCGACAAACTATGGCTACACCTTC CASSGPTNYGYTF
TRBJ1-4 TRBV7-9 - - TGTGCCAGCACCGGGGCAGAAACTAATGAAAAACTGTTTTTT CASTGAETNEKLFF
TRBJ1-1 TRBV20-1 once - TGCAGTGCTAGAGGTCCTCGGGAAGCTTTCTTT CSARGPREAFF
TRBJ1-2 TRBV9 - - TGTGCCAGCAGCGTAGGGACACACTATGGCTACACCTTC CASSVGTHYGYTF
TRBJ1-4 TRBV3-1/TRBV3-2 - - TGTGCCAGCAGCCAAGACTCAGGAGCAACTAATGAAAAACTGTTTTTT CASSQDSGATNEKLFF
TRBJ1-2 TRBV6-5 once - TGTGCCAGCAGTCGCACAGGAGCATATGGCTACACCTTC CASSRTGAYGYTF
TRBJ1-1 TRBV25-1 - TRBD1 TGTGCCAGCAGTGAATATGGCAGGGGGCTGGAAAACACTGAAGCTTTCTTT CASSEYGRGLENTEAFF
TRBJ2-1 TRBV2 - TRBD1 TGTGCCAGTACCCCGGGACAGCCGGACAATGAGCAGTTCTTC CASTPGQPDNEQFF
TRBJ1-5 TRBV11-2 - - TGTGCCAGCAGCTTGGAAGATTCTCCGGATCAGCCCCAGCATTTT CASSLEDSPDQPQHF
TRBJ1-2 TRBV15 - TRBD1 TGTGCCACCAGCGGGGACAGGGGGCTAAGTCCTTATGGCTACACCTTC CATSGDRGLSPYGYTF
TRBJ1-3 TRBV5-4 - TRBD1 TGTGCCAGCAGCTCCACAACAGGGGTCTCTGGAAACACCATATATTTT CASSSTTGVSGNTIYF
TRBJ1-1 TRBV5-5 - - TGTGCCAGCAGCTCCCCCCGGACAAGGGGGGTAGCTTTCTTT CASSSPRTRGVAFF
TRBJ2-2 TRBV7-9 - - TGTGCCAGCAGCTTAAGGGCCACTAGGGGGGAGCTGTTTTTT CASSLRATRGELFF
TRBJ1-2 TRBV7-9 - - TGTGCCAGCAGCTTAGCGGGTTACGATGGCTACACCTTC CASSLAGYDGYTF
TRBJ1-1 TRBV3-1/TRBV3-2 - - TGTGCCAGCAGCCATAGGGGATCCATGAACACTGAAGCTTTCTTT CASSHRGSMNTEAFF
TRBJ1-2 TRBV20-1 - - TGCAGTCTACTCTTGGGCAATGGCTACACCTTC CSLLLGNGYTF
TRBJ1-2 TRBV28 once TRBD1 TGTGCCAGCAGTCCGAGGACAGGGATGCACTATGGCTACACCTTC CASSPRTGMHYGYTF
TRBJ1-4 TRBV2 - - TGTGCCAGCTCGGGACGCCGAGAAAAACTGTTTTTT CASSGRREKLFF
TRBJ1-6 TRBV7-3 - TRBD1 TGTGCCAGCAGCCGGGGACAGCGAGCTAATAATTCACCCCTCCACTTT CASSRGQRANNSPLHF
TRBJ1-5 TRBV28 - - TGTGCCAGCGGGAGGGGAGGGCAAAGCAATCAGCCCCAGCATTTT CASGRGGQSNQPQHF
TRBJ1-1 TRBV2 - - TGTGCCAGCAGCCCCCCCAGCATGAACACTGAAGCTTTCTTT CASSPPSMNTEAFF
TRBJ2-1 TRBV7-2 - TRBD2 TGTGCCAGCAGCTTAGGAGCGGGGGCGTACAATGAGCAGTTCTTC CASSLGAGAYNEQFF
TRBJ1-6 TRBV5-1 - TRBD1 TGCGCCAGCAGCTCCCGGACAGGGAGGAATTCACCCCTCCACTTT CASSSRTGRNSPLHF
TRBJ1-1 TRBV2 - TRBD1 TGTGCCAGCAGTGACCCGGGGACAGCGAACACTGAAGCTTTCTTT CASSDPGTANTEAFF
TRBJ1-2 TRBV27 - TRBD1 TGTGCCAGCGGACGGGACAGGGTTGGCTACACCTTC CASGRDRVGYTF
TRBJ2-2 TRBV5-1 once - TGCGCCAGCAGCTTGCGGGTAGAGCTCACCGGGGAGCTGTTTTTT CASSLRVELTGELFF
TRBJ2-3 TRBV20-1 - - TGCAGATTACATAGCACAGATACGCAGTATTTT CRLHSTDTQYF
TRBJ1-2 TRBV3-1/TRBV3-2 - - TGTGCCAGCAGCCAAGAAGGCAGTTACTATGGCTACACCTTC CASSQEGSYYGYTF
TRBJ1-1 TRBV18 - TRBD1 TGTGCCAGCTCGAGGACAGGGGCGAACGCTGAAGCTTTCTTT CASSRTGANAEAFF
TRBJ1-2 TRBV5-1 - - TGCGCCAGCAGCTTGGCTCAGGTGGATGGCTACACCTTC CASSLAQVDGYTF
TRBJ2-1 TRBV19 - - TGTGCCAGTAGTACTCCCGAGCTGCCCTCCTACAATGAGCAGTTCTTC CASSTPELPSYNEQFF
TRBJ1-1 TRBV28 - - TGTGCCAGCAGTTTGGGAGGTAGAATGAACACTGAAGCTTTCTTT CASSLGGRMNTEAFF
TRBJ2-3 TRBV29-1 - TRBD1 TGCAGCGGGACGGACAGGGGGTTGACAGATACGCAGTATTTT CSGTDRGLTDTQYF
TRBJ2-7 TRBV18 - - TGTGCCAGCTCAGGAGTAGTTGGGACATATCTAACGCCTTCCTACGAGCAGTACTTC CASSGVVGTYLTPSYEQYF
TRBJ1-1 TRBV5-6 - TRBD1 TGTGCCAGCAGCTTGGAAAGGTGGCGGACAGGGAACACTGAAGCTTTCTTT CASSLERWRTGNTEAFF
TRBJ2-2 TRBV4-2 - TRBD2 TGTGCCAGCAGCCAAGCCCGGGGACTAGCGCTTAACACCGGGGAGCTGTTTTTT CASSQARGLALNTGELFF
TRBJ2-7 TRBV6-5 - TRBD1 TGTGCCAGCAAAACCGGGACAGGGGGCTTCTACGAGCAGTACTTC CASKTGTGGFYEQYF
TRBJ1-1 TRBV10-2 - - TGCGCCAGCAGTGAGTCCGGAGGGCGCGCTTTCTTT CASSESGGRAFF